A selection of T cell receptor beta chains follows, all from one sample in a study of CD4+ T cells in melanoma. Method: immunoSEQ multiplex PCR; TCRdb's copy keeps in-frame clones and lacks some. The sample consists of under 20,000 clones, around 76% of them appearing once. The sequenced material came from cells from a culture (not recorded whether cultured in vitro). Receptor source: a human donor with melanoma. Both conserved end residues are part of each CDR3. The order of the fields is CDR3 length, D gene, V gene, J gene, clone size, CDR3 protein, CDR3 DNA. A D gene is named only where the DNA matches it firmly. Only part of the rows carry a size: once, few, many, or a class if the clone is expanded.

14	TRBD1	TRBV5-4	TRBJ2-7	NA	CASSLWGQGYEQYF	TGTGCCAGCAGCTTGTGGGGACAGGGGTACGAGCAGTACTTC
18	TRBD2	TRBV19	TRBJ2-1	NA	CASSRIPILAGGGNEQFF	TGTGCCAGTAGTCGCATCCCGATCCTAGCGGGGGGCGGGAATGAGCAGTTCTTC
14	TRBD1	TRBV6-1	TRBJ2-3	NA	CATREQGLADTQYF	TGTGCCACCCGAGAACAGGGGCTTGCAGATACGCAGTATTTT
15	NA	TRBV27	TRBJ2-5	NA	CASSLSDRWGETQYF	TGTGCCAGCAGTTTATCGGATAGGTGGGGGGAGACCCAGTACTTC
13	NA	TRBV30	TRBJ2-4	NA	CAWSVGSKNIQYF	TGTGCCTGGAGTGTAGGGAGCAAAAACATTCAGTACTTC
12	NA	TRBV19	TRBJ1-5	few	CASSIEASYQHF	TGTGCCAGTAGTATAGAGGCCAGCTATCAGCATTTT
15	NA	TRBV7-6	TRBJ2-7	NA	CASSRGPLANYEQYF	TGTGCCAGCAGCCGGGGACCGCTAGCCAACTACGAGCAGTACTTC
17	NA	TRBV11-2	TRBJ2-6	NA	CASRVGRTYSGANVLTF	TGTGCCAGCAGAGTAGGACGGACCTACTCTGGGGCCAACGTCCTGACTTTC
16	TRBD2	TRBV10-3	TRBJ2-4	NA	CAISESKAGTGDIQYF	TGTGCCATCAGTGAGTCGAAAGCGGGGACCGGGGACATTCAGTACTTC
16	NA	TRBV5-1	TRBJ1-1	NA	CASSLQGRGSGTEAFF	TGCGCCAGCAGCTTGCAGGGAAGGGGGTCGGGCACTGAAGCTTTCTTT
12	TRBD1	TRBV30	TRBJ2-7	NA	CACGTAIYEQYF	TGTGCCTGTGGGACAGCAATCTACGAGCAGTACTTC
14	NA	TRBV19	TRBJ1-6	NA	CASSIFQVSSPLHF	TGTGCCAGTAGTATCTTCCAGGTATCTTCACCCCTCCACTTT
13	NA	TRBV19	TRBJ1-6	NA	CASCLTSNSPLHF	TGTGCCAGCTGCCTAACGTCAAATTCACCCCTCCACTTT
15	NA	TRBV15	TRBJ1-4	NA	CATRTGALTNEKLFF	TGTGCCACCAGAACGGGGGCCCTAACTAATGAAAAACTGTTTTTT
12	NA	TRBV6-1	TRBJ2-1	NA	CASSRTGTEQFF	TGTGCCAGCAGTCGAACCGGGACAGAGCAGTTCTTC
15	NA	TRBV5-6	TRBJ1-6	NA	CASSYRDFYNSPLHF	TGTGCCAGCAGCTATCGGGACTTCTATAATTCACCCCTCCACTTT
14	NA	TRBV30	TRBJ1-6	NA	CAWSVGWTDSPLHF	TGTGCCTGGAGTGTCGGGTGGACGGATTCACCCCTCCACTTT
13	NA	TRBV7-9	TRBJ2-3	NA	CASSLALGDTQYF	TGTGCCAGCAGCTTAGCGTTGGGGGATACGCAGTATTTT
14	NA	TRBV5-8	TRBJ1-2	once	CASSLVGQFYGYTF	TGTGCCAGCAGCTTGGTCGGACAGTTCTATGGCTACACCTTC
15	TRBD1	TRBV7-2	TRBJ1-4	NA	CASSRGTGPWEKLFF	TGTGCCAGCAGCCGCGGGACAGGACCATGGGAAAAACTGTTTTTT
14	NA	TRBV7-8	TRBJ2-1	NA	CASSWDGSGNEQFF	TGTGCCAGCAGCTGGGACGGGAGTGGGAATGAGCAGTTCTTC
18	TRBD1	TRBV4-1	TRBJ1-2	NA	CASSPLIPRTGTFYGYTF	TGCGCCAGCAGCCCCCTCATCCCGAGGACAGGGACCTTTTATGGCTACACCTTC
14	NA	TRBV11-2	TRBJ1-1	NA	CASSLPSSWGKAFF	TGTGCCAGCAGCTTACCCAGTTCGTGGGGGAAAGCTTTCTTT
13	NA	TRBV7-8	TRBJ2-3	NA	CASSFATADTQYF	TGTGCCAGCAGCTTTGCCACGGCAGATACGCAGTATTTT
16	NA	TRBV5-8	TRBJ2-4	once	CASSSLRGLGLDIQYF	TGTGCCAGCAGCTCCCTCCGGGGCCTTGGTCTAGACATTCAGTACTTC
12	NA	TRBV2	TRBJ1-2	NA	CASSEPLPVYTF	TGTGCCAGCAGTGAACCCTTGCCGGTCTACACCTTC
13	NA	TRBV7-6	TRBJ2-7	NA	CASSPRTSYEQYF	TGTGCCAGCAGCCCAAGGACCTCCTACGAGCAGTACTTC
14	NA	TRBV7-2	TRBJ2-1	NA	CASSPPPEHNEQFF	TGTGCCAGCAGCCCCCCCCCTGAGCACAATGAGCAGTTCTTC
15	NA	TRBV9	TRBJ1-2	few	CASTGGGKSAYGYTF	TGTGCCAGCACTGGGGGGGGGAAAAGCGCCTATGGCTACACCTTC
14	TRBD2	TRBV11-2	TRBJ2-1	NA	CASLTAGGYNEQFF	TGTGCCAGCCTGACAGCGGGGGGGTACAATGAGCAGTTCTTC
14	NA	TRBV30	TRBJ2-3	NA	CAWSDRRFTDTQYF	TGTGCCTGGAGTGACAGGCGATTCACAGATACGCAGTATTTT
13	NA	TRBV30	TRBJ2-4	NA	CAWSVADASLQYF	TGTGCCTGGAGTGTAGCGGACGCAAGCCTTCAGTACTTC
16	NA	TRBV5-1	TRBJ2-1	NA	CASSLVGRLGANEQFF	TGCGCCAGCAGCTTGGTCGGCCGCCTGGGTGCCAATGAGCAGTTCTTC
15	NA	TRBV6-5	TRBJ2-5	NA	CASRNDITGIGTQYF	TGTGCCAGCAGAAACGACATTACGGGTATTGGGACCCAGTACTTC
13	NA	TRBV18	TRBJ2-7	NA	CASSPGPGYEQYF	TGTGCCAGCTCACCGGGACCTGGCTACGAGCAGTACTTC
17	NA	TRBV27	TRBJ2-7	once	CASSPIIGGTTAYEQYF	TGTGCCAGCAGTCCCATCATTGGGGGGACGACTGCCTACGAGCAGTACTTC
17	TRBD2	TRBV7-2	TRBJ2-7	NA	CASSLDRRAGPTYEQYF	TGTGCCAGCAGCTTAGACCGCCGAGCGGGGCCCACCTACGAGCAGTACTTC
14	TRBD1	TRBV19	TRBJ2-7	few	CASRRRQGSYEQYF	TGTGCCAGTAGGCGTCGACAGGGCTCCTACGAGCAGTACTTC
15	TRBD2	TRBV5-1	TRBJ2-1	NA	CASRDRGDHYNEQFF	TGCGCCAGCAGGGACCGGGGGGACCACTACAATGAGCAGTTCTTC
14	NA	TRBV6-1	TRBJ2-3	NA	CASTRDGRTDTQYF	TGTGCCAGCACCAGGGACGGGCGCACAGATACGCAGTATTTT
14	NA	TRBV15	TRBJ1-2	NA	CATSRTLGSYGYTF	TGTGCCACCAGCAGAACGTTGGGGTCTTATGGCTACACCTTC
14	NA	TRBV5-4	TRBJ1-4	NA	CASSLGGTNEKLFF	TGTGCCAGCAGCTTAGGGGGAACTAATGAAAAACTGTTTTTT
15	NA	TRBV4-1	TRBJ2-1	NA	CASSRPPSSRDEQFF	TGCGCCAGCAGCCGCCCGCCGAGCTCGAGAGATGAGCAGTTCTTC
18	NA	TRBV21-1	TRBJ1-4	NA	CASSRETGAPATNEKLFF	TGTGCCAGCAGCCGAGAGACAGGGGCCCCTGCAACTAATGAAAAACTGTTTTTT
17	TRBD1	TRBV5-1	TRBJ1-1	NA	CASSLEGPGGGRAEAFF	TGCGCCAGCAGCTTGGAAGGCCCAGGGGGCGGGAGGGCTGAAGCTTTCTTT
14	TRBD1	TRBV30	TRBJ1-4	NA	CAWSQDRAGKKLFF	TGTGCCTGGAGCCAGGACAGGGCGGGGAAAAAACTGTTTTTT
19	TRBD2	TRBV19	TRBJ2-1	NA	CASTKRGGIPPRSYNEQFF	TGTGCCAGTACTAAGCGGGGGGGCATTCCACCTAGATCCTACAATGAGCAGTTCTTC
13	NA	TRBV5-1	TRBJ2-7	NA	CASSLVEGFEQYF	TGCGCCAGCAGCTTGGTAGAGGGCTTCGAGCAGTACTTC
13	NA	TRBV7-2	TRBJ1-1	NA	CASREAGNTEAFF	TGTGCCAGCAGGGAGGCAGGGAACACTGAAGCTTTCTTT
15	TRBD2	TRBV5-1	TRBJ2-3	NA	CASSLATSSTDTQYF	TGCGCCAGCAGCTTGGCGACTAGCAGCACAGATACGCAGTATTTT
15	TRBD2	TRBV7-3	TRBJ2-3	NA	CASSLTSGGTDTQYF	TGTGCCAGCAGCTTGACTAGCGGGGGTACAGATACGCAGTATTTT
16	NA	TRBV4-2	TRBJ1-1	NA	CASSPGGSTTQIGAFF	TGTGCCAGCAGCCCGGGGGGTTCCACCACCCAGATTGGAGCTTTCTTT
15	TRBD1	TRBV2	TRBJ2-5	NA	CASSLRQGFLETQYF	TGTGCCAGCAGCCTTAGACAGGGATTCTTAGAGACCCAGTACTTC
18	TRBD1	TRBV4-1	TRBJ1-1	NA	CASSQSSHRGDRNTEAFF	TGCGCCAGCAGCCAATCTTCTCACAGGGGGGACCGGAACACTGAAGCTTTCTTT
14	NA	TRBV2	TRBJ1-4	NA	CASSDGGGNEKLFF	TGTGCCAGCAGTGATGGCGGCGGGAATGAAAAACTGTTTTTT
13	NA	TRBV28	TRBJ1-2	once	CASSLVPTLGYTF	TGTGCCAGCAGTTTGGTGCCCACCCTTGGCTACACCTTC
13	NA	TRBV6-5	TRBJ1-1	NA	CASSHGSNTEAFF	TGTGCCAGCAGCCACGGGTCGAACACTGAAGCTTTCTTT
17	NA	TRBV19	TRBJ1-1	NA	CASSIPPGRWTGTEAFF	TGTGCCAGTAGTATTCCACCGGGACGCTGGACGGGAACTGAAGCTTTCTTT
13	NA	TRBV30	TRBJ1-1	few	CAWSAQPNTEAFF	TGTGCCTGGAGTGCGCAGCCGAACACTGAAGCTTTCTTT